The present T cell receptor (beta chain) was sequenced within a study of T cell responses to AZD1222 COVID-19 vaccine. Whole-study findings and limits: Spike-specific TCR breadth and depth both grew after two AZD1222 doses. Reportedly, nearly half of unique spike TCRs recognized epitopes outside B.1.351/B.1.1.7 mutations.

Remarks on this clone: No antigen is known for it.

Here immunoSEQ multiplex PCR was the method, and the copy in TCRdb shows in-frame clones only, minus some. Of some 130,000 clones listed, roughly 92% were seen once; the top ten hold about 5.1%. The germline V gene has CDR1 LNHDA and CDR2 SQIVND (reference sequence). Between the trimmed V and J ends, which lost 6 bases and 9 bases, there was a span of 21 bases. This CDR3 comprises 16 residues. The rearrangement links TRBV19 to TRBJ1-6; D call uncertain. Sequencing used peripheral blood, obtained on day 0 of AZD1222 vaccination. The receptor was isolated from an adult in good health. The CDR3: CASRPQKRRGISPLHF. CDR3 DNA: TGTGCCAGTAGGCCCCAAAAGCGACGAGGGATTTCACCCCTCCACTTT.